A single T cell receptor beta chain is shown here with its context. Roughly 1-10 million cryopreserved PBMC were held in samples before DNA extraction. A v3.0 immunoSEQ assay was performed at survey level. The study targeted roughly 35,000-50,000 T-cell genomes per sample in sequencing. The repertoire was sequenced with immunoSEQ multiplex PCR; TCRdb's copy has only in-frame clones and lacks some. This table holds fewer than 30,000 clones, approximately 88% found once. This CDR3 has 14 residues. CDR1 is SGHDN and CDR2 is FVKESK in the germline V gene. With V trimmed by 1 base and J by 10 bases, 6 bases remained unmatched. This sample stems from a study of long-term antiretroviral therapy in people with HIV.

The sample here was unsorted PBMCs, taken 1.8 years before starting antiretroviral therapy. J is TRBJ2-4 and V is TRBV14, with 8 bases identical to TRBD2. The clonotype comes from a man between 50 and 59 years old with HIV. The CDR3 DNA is TGTGCCAGCAGCCAAGTGAGGGCGGGGGGAATTCAGTACTTC. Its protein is CASSQVRAGGIQYF.